Below are 25 T cell receptor beta chains sequenced from a single sample in a study of T cells in Graves' hyperthyroidism and ophthalmopathy. It was RNA transcripts that yielded the amplified TCR beta CDR3 regions. First-round RT-PCR with HTBI primers amplified the TCR CDR3 region. TCRdb reprocessed the multiplex PCR reads with MiXCR, giving one entry per CDR3 protein. Of about 360,000 distinct CDR3 sequences in the sample, about 12% were seen once. The sequenced material came from blood. The origin of the receptors is a woman younger than 35 with Graves' hyperthyroidism.

V and J are TRBV7-9 and TRBJ2-2; 9 bases fit TRBD1. Trimming cost V 3 bases and J 5 bases; bases outside gene matches: 7. The CDR3 spans 16 residues. Germline CDR1 reads SEHNR; CDR2 reads FQNEAQ (reference sequence). For the CDR3, the DNA is TGTGCCAGCAGCTTCACCGGGACAGGGCGGACCGGGGAGCTGTTTTTT. Translating it yields CASSFTGTGRTGELFF.

V and J are TRBV20-1 and TRBJ1-2; TRBD1 is a possible D gene (5 bases). V was trimmed by 5 bases and J by 6 bases, leaving 19 bases between them. The CDR3 spans 14 residues. Germline V CDR1 and CDR2: DFQATT, SNEGSKA (reference sequence). CDR3 DNA: TGCAGTGCTGGCCCCGCCAGGGTATCGGATGGCTACACCTTC. Translating it yields CSAGPARVSDGYTF.

This clonotype was counted between two and nine times. Just one base apart from a much larger clone, this may be a read error. The CDR3 does not close with the conserved phenylalanine or tryptophan, likely indicating a read error. This rearrangement joins TRBV20-1 to TRBJ1-5; 9 bases are shared with TRBD1. Trimming cost V 5 bases and J 0 bases; bases outside gene matches: 8. Germline V gene sequence: CDR1 DFQATT, CDR2 SNEGSKA (reference sequence). The CDR3 contains 16 residues. CDR3 sequence: CSASTGGKYSNQPQHL. The CDR3 nucleotides are TGCAGTGCTTCCACAGGGGGCAAGTATAGCAATCAGCCCCAGCATCTT.

This clonotype was seen a single time. This chain connects TRBV20-1 to TRBJ2-3; a possible D gene is TRBD1 (5 bases). Germline lookup yields CDR1 DFQATT and CDR2 SNEGSKA (reference sequence). CDR3 size: 13 residues. Trimming took off 6 bases at V and 6 bases at J, with 16 bases between the two ends. CDR3 sequence: CSASQGVGDTQYF. The CDR3 nucleotides are TGCAGTGCCAGTCAAGGGGTGGGGGATACGCAGTATTTT.

This chain connects TRBV4-1 to TRBJ1-1; 9 bases agree with TRBD1. This CDR3 spans 17 amino acids. The germline V gene has CDR1 MGHRA and CDR2 YSYEKL. V was clipped by 2 bases and J by 6 bases; unmatched bases: 13. CDR3 region: CASSQQRQGVFSSEAFF. The CDR3 DNA follows: TGCGCCAGCAGCCAACAGCGACAGGGGGTCTTTAGCTCTGAAGCTTTCTTT.

In this sample, this clonotype turned up many times. The chain links TRBV27 to TRBJ2-3, with D hard to call. Trimming removed 3 bases at V and 4 bases at J, with 11 bases between. The CDR3 extends over 14 amino acids. Looked up from germline, CDR1 is MNHEY and CDR2 is SMNVEV (reference sequence). In DNA form, the CDR3 reads TGTGCCAGCAGTTTGGAACCCCATCCAGATACGCAGTATTTT. Its protein is CASSLEPHPDTQYF.

This clonotype has only a few counts. The genes are TRBV5-5 and TRBJ1-4; D is ambiguous. The CDR3 spans 16 residues. Looked up from germline, CDR1 is SGHKS and CDR2 is YYEKEE (reference sequence). Trimming removed 0 bases at V and 0 bases at J, with 9 bases between. For the CDR3, the DNA is TGTGCCAGCAGCTTGGGGTCAGTGGCAACTAATGAAAAACTGTTTTTT. Encoded protein: CASSLGSVATNEKLFF.

This clonotype was counted at least ten times. CDR3 sequence: CASSQMTGRNEQFF. The CDR3 DNA sequence: TGTGCCAGCAGCCAAATGACAGGGCGGAATGAGCAGTTCTTC. The rearrangement uses TRBV3-1 and TRBJ2-1; 7 bases are a match to TRBD1. CDR3 length: 14 residues. V dropped 2 bases and J dropped 7; count of bases not matched to a gene: 5. CDR1 is LGHDT, CDR2 YNNKEL, per germline (reference sequence).

This clonotype was detected only a few times. The rearrangement uses TRBV5-1 and TRBJ2-5; 7 bases match TRBD2. CDR1 and CDR2 (germline): SGHRS, YFSETQ. The V gene end was trimmed by 1 base and the J gene end by 4 bases; junction bases not matched to a gene: 7. The CDR3 extends over 15 amino acids. The CDR3 coding sequence is TGCGCCAGCAGCTTGAGTGGGGGGGTCTCAGAGACCCAGTACTTC. Its protein product is CASSLSGGVSETQYF.

The chain links TRBV7-9 to TRBJ1-1; TRBD1 matches 9 bases. From germline, CDR1 is SEHNR and CDR2 FQNEAQ (reference sequence). With 7 bases clipped from V and 5 bases from J, the junction kept 17 bases outside the gene matches. The CDR3 runs 17 residues. CDR3 amino acids: CASTNGWDRVMGTEAFF. The DNA for the CDR3 is TGTGCCAGCACCAATGGTTGGGACAGGGTTATGGGTACTGAAGCTTTCTTT.

This clonotype was seen repeatedly, ten times or more. The chain combines TRBV7-9 with TRBJ1-1; possible D gene TRBD1, 5 bases. The germline gives CDR1 SEHNR, CDR2 FQNEAQ (reference sequence). The germline V and J ends were trimmed by 0 bases and 3 bases, with 8 bases remaining between them. The CDR3 is made up of 14 amino acids. In DNA form, the CDR3 reads TGTGCCAGCAGCTTAGCGCTGGGGGACACTGAAGCTTTCTTT. Translation: CASSLALGDTEAFF.

As for this clonotype: One base away lies a much larger clone, so this may be a sequencing read error. The chain employs TRBV2 and TRBJ2-7; D gene unclear. This CDR3 has 13 amino acids. In germline, CDR1 is SNHLY, CDR2 FYNNEI. V was trimmed by 6 bases and J by 0 bases, leaving 9 bases between them. CDR3 nucleotides: TGTGCCAGCAGGGAACCCAGCTCCTACGAGCAGTACTTC. Encoded protein: CASREPSSYEQYF.

The chain uses TRBV6-5 and TRBJ1-2, with unresolved D. The CDR3 runs 15 residues. Trimming stripped 2 bases from V and 5 bases from J, with 15 bases between. CDR1 MNHEY and CDR2 SVGAGI come from the germline V gene. The CDR3 nucleotides read TGTGCCAGCAGTTACCTTTCGGGGAATTTGTATGGCTACACCTTC. Encoded protein: CASSYLSGNLYGYTF.

This clonotype was detected ten times or more. The J gene is TRBJ1-1, the V gene TRBV4-3, with no clear D. Germline V CDR1 and CDR2: LGHNA, YSLEER. With 3 bases removed from V and 5 bases from J, the gap between germline ends came to 13 bases. The CDR3 is 14 amino acids. CDR3 bases: TGCGCCAGCAGCCAGGGGAAGGAGTGGACTGAAGCTTTCTTT. Protein product: CASSQGKEWTEAFF.

This clonotype was observed at least ten times. The rearrangement joins TRBV11-3 to TRBJ1-2, with no clear D. This CDR3 contains 18 residues. V was trimmed by 2 bases and J by 3 bases, leaving 22 bases between them. Germline CDR1 and CDR2: SGHNT and YENEEA. CDR3 in amino acids: CASSLTPDQPPNYYGYTF. The CDR3 nucleotides are TGTGCCAGCAGCTTAACCCCGGACCAACCCCCTAATTACTATGGCTACACCTTC.

This clonotype was counted many times. The genes are TRBV28 and TRBJ1-5; TRBD1 agrees at 11 bases. The CDR3 runs to 15 residues. The V and J ends lost 6 bases and 4 bases, in that order; junction bases with no gene match: 5. The germline V gene has CDR1 MDHEN and CDR2 SYDVKM. CDR3 sequence: CASRPGTGGNQPQHF. The CDR3, as DNA: TGTGCCAGCAGACCCGGGACAGGGGGGAATCAGCCCCAGCATTTT.

This clonotype has ten or more counts. The rearrangement links TRBV7-2 to TRBJ2-5; 8 bases map to TRBD2. Germline CDR1 and CDR2: SGHTA and FQGNSA. V lost 7 bases and J lost 3; bases outside the gene matches: 4. This CDR3 region has 13 residues. CDR3 residues: CASTREGEETQYF. Written as DNA, the CDR3 is TGTGCCAGCACCCGGGAGGGTGAAGAGACCCAGTACTTC.

The V gene is TRBV2, the J gene TRBJ2-1, with no clear D. Germline-derived CDR1 and CDR2 are SNHLY and FYNNEI. Trimming shortened V by 4 bases and J by 0 bases, and 13 bases separated the two germline ends. This CDR3 comprises 16 residues. DNA for the CDR3: TGTGCCAGCAGTGGGTCCAGGCACCTCTCCTACAATGAGCAGTTCTTC. Residues: CASSGSRHLSYNEQFF.

This clonotype has at least ten counts. The V call is TRBV28, the J call TRBJ1-2; TRBD1 matches 7 bases. V shed 7 bases and J 3 bases; nucleotides not matched to a gene: 14. Germline CDR1 MDHEN, CDR2 SYDVKM. The CDR3 extends over 16 amino acids. The CDR3 bases are TGTGCCAGCATCACAGGGGCCATACACATTGACTATGGCTACACCTTC. Protein: CASITGAIHIDYGYTF.

The table lists this clonotype with a few counts. The chain uses TRBV7-9 and TRBJ2-5; the match to TRBD2 covers 8 bases. V trimming: 5 bases; J trimming: 5 bases; junction bases outside the gene matches: 10. Germline V gives CDR1 SEHNR, CDR2 FQNEAQ (reference sequence). The CDR3 length is 15 residues. CDR3 loop: CASSPPAGVAETQYF. In DNA, the CDR3 is TGTGCCAGCAGCCCGCCAGCGGGGGTTGCGGAGACCCAGTACTTC.

There are a few counts of this clonotype. The V call is TRBV10-3, the J call TRBJ1-4; D may be TRBD1 (5 bases). Trimming took 3 bases from V and 1 from J, leaving 12 bases between them. Germline CDR1 and CDR2: ENHRY and SYGVKD. The CDR3 sequence is 16 residues long. DNA of the CDR3: TGTGCCATCAGTGAATTCGGGGGGGGAACTAATGAAAAACTGTTTTTT. It translates to CAISEFGGGTNEKLFF.

The rearrangement links TRBV9 to TRBJ1-2; D unclear. The germline V and J ends were trimmed by 1 base and 2 bases, with 6 bases remaining between them. Germline V gene data show CDR1 as SGDLS and CDR2 as YYNGEE. CDR3 length equals 13 residues. The CDR3 protein is CASSVRVNYGYTF. The CDR3 coding sequence is TGTGCCAGCAGCGTACGGGTAAACTATGGCTACACCTTC.

This clonotype was seen many times. The V and J genes are TRBV12-3 or TRBV12-4 and TRBJ1-1, with D unclear. CDR3 length: 13 residues. Deletions cut 1 base from V and 11 bases from J, with 14 bases between. The CDR3 protein is CASSLGKPLGAFF. The CDR3 DNA follows: TGTGCCAGCAGTTTAGGGAAGCCTCTGGGGGCTTTCTTT.

This clonotype was picked up a small number of times. V usage is TRBV27 and J usage is TRBJ2-7; D might be TRBD1 or TRBD2, each matching 6 bases. Trimming stripped 7 bases from V and 2 bases from J, with 21 bases between. Germline V gives CDR1 MNHEY, CDR2 SMNVEV (reference sequence). This CDR3 comprises 16 residues. The CDR3 here is CASTPGGGDKPYEQYF. The CDR3 DNA reads as TGTGCCAGCACGCCCGGAGGCGGGGACAAACCCTACGAGCAGTACTTC.

This clonotype was found many times. J is TRBJ1-1 and V is TRBV5-1; a possible D gene is TRBD1 (6 bases). Germline assignment: CDR1 SGHRS and CDR2 YFSETQ. V was cut by 4 bases and J by 2 bases, with 15 bases left in between. The CDR3 spans 15 residues. The CDR3 protein is CASSRLGTLNTEAFF. The CDR3 region has the DNA TGCGCCAGCAGCCGTCTCGGGACACTCAACACTGAAGCTTTCTTT.